The clone carrying this TCR beta chain appeared many times. This sample was included in a study of response to subunit inactivated influenza vaccine. TCRdb redid the calling of the RT-PCR reads with MiXCR, one entry per CDR3 protein. The sample has 650,000 to 800,000 distinct CDR3 sequences; about 14% are singletons. The CDR3 length is 14 residues. Trimming removed 6 bases from V and 0 bases from J, with 8 bases in between. J is TRBJ2-2 and V is TRBV12-3 or TRBV12-4; D possibly corresponds to TRBD2 (6 bases). The material was PBMCs from blood, obtained around two weeks before vaccination. This sequence originates from a man in his forties or fifties who received an inactivated influenza vaccine. The CDR3 loop is CASRGGSNTGELFF. The CDR3 DNA is TGTGCCAGCAGGGGGGGTTCGAACACCGGGGAGCTGTTTTTT.